The present entry profiles one T cell receptor (beta chain) with its context. Its specificity is not known. This specimen belongs to a study of cytomegalovirus exposure and HLA in healthy donors. Study outcomes and limitations: Apart from CMV serostatus, no immune exposure information was available.

The CDR3 contains 18 residues. V lost 8 bases, J lost 1 base, and 11 bases stayed unmatched. Germline V gene sequence: CDR1 SEHNR, CDR2 FQNEAQ (reference sequence). The PCR employed 60 Vbeta primers together with 13 Jbeta primers. The assay was immunoSEQ multiplex PCR, and TCRdb's table has in-frame clones only and misses some. This sample carries some 160,000 clones, approximately 81% of them seen once, and the ten largest clones take approximately 1.2%. The rearrangement links TRBV7-9 to TRBJ2-1; 13 bases are a match to TRBD2. Sequences were obtained from PBMCs. The sequence was obtained from a man aged 45-60 years in good health and CMV-seropositive. CDR3 nucleotide sequence: TGTGCCAGCCTCGGACTAGCGGGAGTCCGGAGGTCCTACAATGAGCAGTTCTTC. Its translation: CASLGLAGVRRSYNEQFF.